Below are 6 T cell receptor beta chains sequenced from a single sample in a study of blood T cell repertoires in COVID-19. Only in-frame clones appear in the TCRdb table, and some are missing; sequencing was by immunoSEQ multiplex PCR. The table shows about 85,000 clones, with around 91% occurring only once. The sample was peripheral blood. These receptor sequences come from a woman of 80 years or more with active or convalescent COVID-19.

The rearrangement joins TRBV29-1 to TRBJ1-3, with 11 nucleotides matching TRBD1. CDR3 length equals 15 residues. J lost 0 bases, V lost 7 bases, and 5 bases had no gene match. Germline CDR1 is SQVTM and CDR2 is ANQGSEA. DNA of the CDR3: TGCAGCGCCGAGGGACAGGGGGTCTCTGGAAACACCATATATTTT. Protein product: CSAEGQGVSGNTIYF.

The chain employs TRBV18 and TRBJ2-1; possible D gene TRBD2, 6 bases. CDR3 length equals 13 residues. The V end lost 0 bases, the J end lost 7 bases, and 7 bases lay between the germline ends. Per the germline V gene, CDR1 is KGHSH and CDR2 is LQKENI. The CDR3 region has the DNA TGTGCCAGCTCACCACCAAGCGGGAATGAGCAGTTCTTC. As protein: CASSPPSGNEQFF.

Comments on this clone: Distinct nucleotide sequences in the sample also encode this CDR3. The chain is built from TRBV4-3 and TRBJ2-1, with D perhaps TRBD2 (5 bases). Germline V lookup: CDR1 LGHNA, CDR2 YSLEER. V shed 0 bases and J shed 5 bases, with 8 bases lying between them. The CDR3 is 14 residues long. In DNA, the CDR3 is TGCGCCAGCAGCCAAGATTCGGGGAACAATGAGCAGTTCTTC. Protein product: CASSQDSGNNEQFF.

The chain joins TRBV7-9 to TRBJ1-1; D is perhaps TRBD1 (6 bases). This CDR3 comprises 16 residues. CDR1 is SEHNR, CDR2 FQNEAQ, per germline (reference sequence). V was shortened by 6 bases and J by 6 bases, with 23 bases between the two germline ends. In nucleotides, the CDR3 is TGTGCCAGCAGTGCCCCCATGTCTCGAGGGGGAGCTGAAGCTTTCTTT. It translates to CASSAPMSRGGAEAFF.

This clone was observed once. The chain links TRBV5-4 to TRBJ2-3, with TRBD2 identical over 9 bases. V lost 0 bases to trimming and J lost 1 base; unmatched junction nucleotides: 0. CDR3 size: 15 residues. Germline CDR1 is SGHNT and CDR2 is YYREEE (reference sequence). CDR3 coding DNA: TGTGCCAGCAGCTTGGGGACTAGCGGCACAGATACGCAGTATTTT. Encoded protein: CASSLGTSGTDTQYF.

V is TRBV18 and J is TRBJ2-1; a possible D gene is TRBD2 (6 bases). CDR3 length: 13 amino acids. CDR1 KGHSH and CDR2 LQKENI come from the germline V gene. V shed 3 bases and J shed 7 bases, with 10 bases lying between them. CDR3 DNA sequence: TGTGCCAGCTCACCTCTACTAGCAAATGAGCAGTTCTTC. It translates to CASSPLLANEQFF.